This T cell receptor beta chain was sequenced for a study of beta chain features in type 1 diabetes. Study-wide findings and caveats: Within each of all four CD4+ subsets, Type 1 diabetes patients had TCRB CDR3s that were moderately but significantly shorter.

Isolated RNA was reverse transcribed in full, so expressed TCRB transcripts were sequenced. Naive, central memory and regulatory T cell samples averaged about 3.3 million immunoSEQ reads each. Assay: immunoSEQ multiplex PCR; the TCRdb copy retains only in-frame clones and omits some. This sample has fewer than 110,000 clones, with over 25% found just once. Central memory, naive, regulatory and stem cell-like memory CD4+ cells were sorted by CD45RO/CCR7/CD25/CD127/CD95/CD27. This CDR3 contains 13 residues. Germline V lookup: CDR1 MNHEY, CDR2 SMNVEV (reference sequence). With 2 bases removed from V and 5 bases from J, the gap between germline ends came to 8 bases. This clone occurred a few times. Its antigen remains unknown.

J is TRBJ2-3 and V is TRBV27; TRBD1 is a possible D gene (5 bases). The receptor was isolated from a woman between 18 and 30 years old with type 1 diabetes. The specimen sequenced was central memory CD4+ T cells from blood. In DNA, the CDR3 is TGTGCCAGCAGTTTAAAAGGGGTAGATACGCAGTATTTT. This gives the protein CASSLKGVDTQYF.